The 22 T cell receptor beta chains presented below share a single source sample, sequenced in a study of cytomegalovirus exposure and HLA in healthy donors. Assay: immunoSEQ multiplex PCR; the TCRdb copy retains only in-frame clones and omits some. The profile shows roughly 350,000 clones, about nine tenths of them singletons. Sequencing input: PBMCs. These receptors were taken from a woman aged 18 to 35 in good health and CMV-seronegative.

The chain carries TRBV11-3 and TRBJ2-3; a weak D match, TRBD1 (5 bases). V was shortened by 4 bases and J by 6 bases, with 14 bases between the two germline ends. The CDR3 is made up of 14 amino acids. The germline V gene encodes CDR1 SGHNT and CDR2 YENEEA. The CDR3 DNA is TGTGCCAGCAGCTCTCGGACCTCAGGGGATACGCAGTATTTT. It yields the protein CASSSRTSGDTQYF.

This chain's CDR3 is CATRQEYYGYTF. Here the CDR3 DNA reads TGTGCCACCAGACAGGAGTACTATGGCTACACCTTC. The chain uses TRBV19 and TRBJ1-2; possible D gene TRBD1, 6 bases. This CDR3 is built from 12 residues. Germline V gene sequence: CDR1 LNHDA, CDR2 SQIVND (reference sequence). The V gene lost 10 bases and the J gene lost 3 bases, with 12 bases spanning the gap.

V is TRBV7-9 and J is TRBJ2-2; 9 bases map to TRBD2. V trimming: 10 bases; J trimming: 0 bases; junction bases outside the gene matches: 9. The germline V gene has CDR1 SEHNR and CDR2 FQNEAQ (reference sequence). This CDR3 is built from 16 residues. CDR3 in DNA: TGTGCCACTCATCGGGCTAGCGGGACGAACACCGGGGAGCTGTTTTTT. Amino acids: CATHRASGTNTGELFF.

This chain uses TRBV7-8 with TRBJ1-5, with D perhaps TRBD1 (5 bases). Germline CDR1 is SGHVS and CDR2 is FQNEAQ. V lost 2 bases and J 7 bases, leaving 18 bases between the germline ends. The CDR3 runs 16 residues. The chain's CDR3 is CASSLSGTTQKQPQHF. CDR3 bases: TGTGCCAGCAGCTTAAGCGGGACCACTCAGAAACAGCCCCAGCATTTT.

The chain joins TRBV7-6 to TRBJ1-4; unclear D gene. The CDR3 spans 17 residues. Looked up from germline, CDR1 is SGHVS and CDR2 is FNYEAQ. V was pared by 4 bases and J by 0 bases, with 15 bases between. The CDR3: CASSSSIGVATNEKLFF. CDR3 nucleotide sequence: TGTGCCAGCAGCTCCTCCATCGGGGTTGCAACTAATGAAAAACTGTTTTTT.

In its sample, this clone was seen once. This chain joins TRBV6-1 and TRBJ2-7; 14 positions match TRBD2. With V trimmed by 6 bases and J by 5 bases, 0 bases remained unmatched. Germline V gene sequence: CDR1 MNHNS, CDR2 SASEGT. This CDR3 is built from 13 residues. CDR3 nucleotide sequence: TGTGCCAGCAGGGGACTAGCGGGGGACGAGCAGTACTTC. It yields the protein CASRGLAGDEQYF.

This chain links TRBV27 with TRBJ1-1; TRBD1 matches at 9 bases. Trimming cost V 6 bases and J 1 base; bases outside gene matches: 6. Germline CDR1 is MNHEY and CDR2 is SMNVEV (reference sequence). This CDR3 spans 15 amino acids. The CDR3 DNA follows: TGTGCCAGCAGGGCCCTGGGACAGGGGAACACTGAAGCTTTCTTT. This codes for CASRALGQGNTEAFF.

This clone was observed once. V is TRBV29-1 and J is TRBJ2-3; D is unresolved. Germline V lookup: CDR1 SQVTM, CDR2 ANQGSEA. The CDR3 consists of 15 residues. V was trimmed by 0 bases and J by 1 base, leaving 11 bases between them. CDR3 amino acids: CSVEEWSPGTDTQYF. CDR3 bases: TGCAGCGTTGAAGAGTGGAGTCCTGGCACAGATACGCAGTATTTT.

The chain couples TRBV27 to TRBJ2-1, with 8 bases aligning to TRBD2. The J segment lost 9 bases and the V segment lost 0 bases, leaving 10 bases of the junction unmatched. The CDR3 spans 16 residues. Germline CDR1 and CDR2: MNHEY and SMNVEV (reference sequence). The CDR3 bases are TGTGCCAGCAGTTTATCGTGGGGTAGCGGGAAATCTGAGCAGTTCTTC. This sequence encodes CASSLSWGSGKSEQFF.

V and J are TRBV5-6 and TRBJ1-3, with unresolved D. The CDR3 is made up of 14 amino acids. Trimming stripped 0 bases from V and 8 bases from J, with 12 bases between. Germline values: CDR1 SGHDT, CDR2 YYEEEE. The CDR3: CASSLDQIGDTIYF. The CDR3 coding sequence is TGTGCCAGCAGCTTGGACCAGATTGGTGACACCATATATTTT.

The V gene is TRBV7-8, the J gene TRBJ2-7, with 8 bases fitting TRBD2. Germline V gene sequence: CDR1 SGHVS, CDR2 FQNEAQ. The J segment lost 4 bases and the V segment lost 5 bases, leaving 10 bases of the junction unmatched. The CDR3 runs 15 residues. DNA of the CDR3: TGTGCCAGCAGCCGCCCGGGAGGGGCCGTGTACGAGCAGTACTTC. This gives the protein CASSRPGGAVYEQYF.

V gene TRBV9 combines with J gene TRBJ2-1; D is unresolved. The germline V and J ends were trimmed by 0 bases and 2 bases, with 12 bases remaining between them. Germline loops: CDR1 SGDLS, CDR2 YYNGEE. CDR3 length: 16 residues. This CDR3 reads CASSVGAGGPYNEQFF. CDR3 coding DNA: TGTGCCAGCAGCGTAGGTGCTGGCGGTCCCTACAATGAGCAGTTCTTC.

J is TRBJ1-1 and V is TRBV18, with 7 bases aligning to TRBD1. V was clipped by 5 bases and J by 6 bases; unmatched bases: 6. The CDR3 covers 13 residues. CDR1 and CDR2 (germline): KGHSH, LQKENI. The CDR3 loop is CASSSTGRPEAFF. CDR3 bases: TGTGCCAGCTCATCGACAGGGAGGCCTGAAGCTTTCTTT.

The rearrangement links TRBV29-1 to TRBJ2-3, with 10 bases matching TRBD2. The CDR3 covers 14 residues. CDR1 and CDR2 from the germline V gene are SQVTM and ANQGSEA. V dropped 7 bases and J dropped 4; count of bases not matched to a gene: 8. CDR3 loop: CSGDGAGGADTQYF. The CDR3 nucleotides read TGCAGCGGTGACGGAGCGGGAGGGGCAGATACGCAGTATTTT.

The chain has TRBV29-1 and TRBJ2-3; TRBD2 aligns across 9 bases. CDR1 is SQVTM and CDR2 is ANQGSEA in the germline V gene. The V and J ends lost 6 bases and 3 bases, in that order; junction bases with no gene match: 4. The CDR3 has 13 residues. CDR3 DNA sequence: TGCAGCGTAGCGGGAGGAGCGACAGATACGCAGTATTTT. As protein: CSVAGGATDTQYF.

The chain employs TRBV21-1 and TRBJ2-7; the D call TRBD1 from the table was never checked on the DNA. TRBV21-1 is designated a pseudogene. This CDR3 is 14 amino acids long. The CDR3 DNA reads TGTGCCAGCAGCAAACTCAGGGGACCCTACGAGCAGTACTTC. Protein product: CASSKLRGPYEQYF.

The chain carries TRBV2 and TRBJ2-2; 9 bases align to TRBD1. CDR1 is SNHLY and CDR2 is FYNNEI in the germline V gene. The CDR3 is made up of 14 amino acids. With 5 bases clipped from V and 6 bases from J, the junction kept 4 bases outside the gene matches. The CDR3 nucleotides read TGTGCCAGCAGTTGGACAGGGGATCCCGGGGAGCTGTTTTTT. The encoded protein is CASSWTGDPGELFF.

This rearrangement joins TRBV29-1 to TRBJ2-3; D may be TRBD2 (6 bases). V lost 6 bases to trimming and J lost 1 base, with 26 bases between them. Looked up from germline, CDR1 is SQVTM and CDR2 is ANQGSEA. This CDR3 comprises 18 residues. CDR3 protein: CSVRGAGGSGVGTDTQYF. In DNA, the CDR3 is TGCAGCGTGCGGGGCGCTGGAGGGAGTGGGGTGGGCACAGATACGCAGTATTTT.

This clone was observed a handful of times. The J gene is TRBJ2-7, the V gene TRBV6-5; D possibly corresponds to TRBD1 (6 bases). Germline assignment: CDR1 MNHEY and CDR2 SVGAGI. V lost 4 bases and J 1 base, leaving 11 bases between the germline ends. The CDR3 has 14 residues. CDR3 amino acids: CASSSRGQSYEQYF. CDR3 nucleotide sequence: TGTGCCAGCAGTTCAAGAGGACAGTCCTACGAGCAGTACTTC.

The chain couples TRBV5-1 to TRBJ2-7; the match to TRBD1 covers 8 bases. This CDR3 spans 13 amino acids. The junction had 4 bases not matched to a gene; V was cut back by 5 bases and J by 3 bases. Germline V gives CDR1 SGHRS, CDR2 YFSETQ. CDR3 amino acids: CASRKGQGYEQYF. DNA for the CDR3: TGCGCCAGCAGAAAAGGACAGGGCTACGAGCAGTACTTC.

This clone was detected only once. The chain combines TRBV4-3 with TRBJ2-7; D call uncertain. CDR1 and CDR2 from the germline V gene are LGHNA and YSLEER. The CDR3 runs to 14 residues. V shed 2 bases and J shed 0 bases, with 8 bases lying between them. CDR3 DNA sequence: TGCGCCAGCAGCCAATATCACAGCTCCTACGAGCAGTACTTC. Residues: CASSQYHSSYEQYF.

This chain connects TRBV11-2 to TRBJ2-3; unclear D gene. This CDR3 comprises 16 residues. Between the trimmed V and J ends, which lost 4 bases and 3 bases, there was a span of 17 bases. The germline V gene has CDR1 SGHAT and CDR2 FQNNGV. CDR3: CASSSAYSRRTDTQYF. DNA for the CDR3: TGTGCCAGCAGCTCAGCGTACTCCCGGCGGACAGATACGCAGTATTTT.